The 30 T cell receptor beta chains below were found in one sample sequenced in a study of blood T cell repertoires in COVID-19 (TCRdb year 2020). The library was generated by the immunoSEQ multiplex PCR assay. What TCRdb holds here is the immuneACCESS table cut down to in-frame rearrangements. Part of the clones is not present; checked against another copy, under half of the missing clones reflect an unresolved V gene, and the others are unexplained. Recorded for this sample are roughly 140,000 clones; under 85% of them occurred a single time. The top ten hold roughly 8.3% of the sample. The sequenced sample consisted of peripheral blood. The receptors shown here come from a woman of 80 years or more in a cohort sampled during active or convalescent COVID-19.

This chain uses TRBV10-2 with TRBJ2-1; 11 bases line up with TRBD2. The CDR3 has 15 amino acids. Germline trimming cut 0 bases from V and 6 bases from J; bases unmatched to any gene: 1. Germline V gene lookup returns CDR1 WSHSY and CDR2 SAAADI. The CDR3 loop is CASSESGLAVNEQFF. CDR3 bases: TGCGCCAGCAGTGAGTCGGGACTAGCGGTCAATGAGCAGTTCTTC.

V is TRBV6-5 and J is TRBJ1-2; 10 bases are a match to TRBD1. Germline values: CDR1 MNHEY, CDR2 SVGAGI. This CDR3 is 14 amino acids long. J was trimmed by 10 bases and V by 6 bases; bases with no gene match: 11. CDR3 coding DNA: TGTGCCAGCAGAACCGCCCCCGGGACAGGGGCCTACACCTTC. Translated: CASRTAPGTGAYTF.

The V gene is TRBV5-1, the J gene TRBJ1-2; no clear D gene. Trimming took 4 bases from V and 4 from J, leaving 14 bases between them. From germline, CDR1 is SGHRS and CDR2 YFSETQ. CDR3 size: 14 residues. For the CDR3, the DNA is TGCGCCAGCAGCCCCGACGAGGCCGTCTATGGCTACACCTTC. It codes for CASSPDEAVYGYTF.

The chain is built from TRBV24-1 and TRBJ1-2; D unresolved. V was cut by 0 bases and J by 8 bases, with 6 bases left in between. Germline V gene data show CDR1 as KGHDR and CDR2 as SFDVKD. The CDR3 totals 12 residues. The CDR3 DNA is TGTGCCACCAGTGATTTGATCGGGGGCTACACCTTC. It encodes CATSDLIGGYTF.

The V and J genes are TRBV7-3 and TRBJ1-1; no reliable D call. Trimming took off 2 bases at V and 0 bases at J, with 10 bases between the two ends. Germline V gene data show CDR1 as SGHTA and CDR2 as FQGTGA. The CDR3 consists of 15 residues. This CDR3 is CASSLYAGLNTEAFF. In DNA form, the CDR3 reads TGTGCCAGCAGCTTATATGCGGGCCTGAACACTGAAGCTTTCTTT.

CDR3 nucleotides: TGTGCCAGCAGCCGACAGGGGAGGGGGACTGAAGCTTTCTTT. As protein: CASSRQGRGTEAFF. The V call is TRBV7-9, the J call TRBJ1-1; 8 bases align to TRBD1. The germline gives CDR1 SEHNR, CDR2 FQNEAQ (reference sequence). The trim removed 5 bases at V and 5 bases at J, leaving 7 bases unmatched. The CDR3 loop spans 14 amino acids.

The rearrangement joins TRBV6-6 to TRBJ1-2, with a tentative D call TRBD1 (5 bases). V was trimmed by 6 bases and J by 4 bases, leaving 15 bases between them. The CDR3 is 14 amino acids. Germline-derived CDR1 and CDR2 are MNHNY and SVGAGI (reference sequence). This CDR3 is CASSAGGTGYGYTF. In nucleotides, the CDR3 is TGTGCCAGCAGCGCGGGGGGAACAGGCTATGGCTACACCTTC.

The rearrangement joins TRBV7-3 to TRBJ2-3; the D gene is possibly TRBD2 (5 bases). This CDR3 is built from 17 residues. Trimming removed 1 base at V and 0 bases at J, with 14 bases between. In germline, CDR1 is SGHTA, CDR2 FQGTGA. DNA for the CDR3: TGTGCCAGCAGCTTAATGGGTCCGGGGTCTAGCACAGATACGCAGTATTTT. It is translated as CASSLMGPGSSTDTQYF.

V and J are TRBV4-2 and TRBJ1-1, with 7 bases fitting TRBD1. CDR1 is LGHNA and CDR2 is YNFKEQ in the germline V gene. The CDR3 has 15 amino acids. V lost 1 base to trimming and J lost 2 bases; unmatched junction nucleotides: 4. The CDR3 loop is CASSQVDRPNTEAFF. The CDR3 DNA sequence: TGTGCCAGCAGCCAAGTGGACAGGCCAAACACTGAAGCTTTCTTT.

Details on this clone: No conserved phenylalanine or tryptophan ends this CDR3, so it is likely a read error. No DNA is shown, since the ends of the CDR3 on it are uncertain; the CDR3 is the one TCRdb lists. J is TRBJ2-7 and V is TRBV9; the table names TRBD1, a call not compared with the DNA. Germline CDR1 is SGDLS and CDR2 is YYNGEE. Counting both end residues, the CDR3 totals 13 amino acids. The CDR3 region is CASSPPGFGALSI.

The chain recombines TRBV7-9 with TRBJ2-1; D might be TRBD2 (6 bases). Germline V lookup: CDR1 SEHNR, CDR2 FQNEAQ (reference sequence). With 7 bases removed from V and 6 bases from J, the gap between germline ends came to 16 bases. This CDR3 contains 14 residues. CDR3 residues: CASNSEGFRNEQFF. CDR3 in DNA: TGTGCCAGCAACTCGGAGGGTTTTCGCAATGAGCAGTTCTTC.

The chain couples TRBV5-4 to TRBJ2-5; a weak D match, TRBD2 (7 bases). Germline lookup yields CDR1 SGHNT and CDR2 YYREEE (reference sequence). This CDR3 contains 14 residues. The ends were cut back, 0 bases at V and 4 bases at J, with 10 bases in the middle. CDR3 bases: TGTGCCAGCAGCTTGGCCGGGGGGCGAGAGACCCAGTACTTC. Translation gives CASSLAGGRETQYF.

The chain joins TRBV19 to TRBJ2-5, with D perhaps TRBD2 (6 bases). Germline-derived CDR1 and CDR2 are LNHDA and SQIVND (reference sequence). The CDR3 sequence is 14 residues long. Trimming removed 5 bases from V and 2 bases from J, with 12 bases in between. CDR3: CASSSERAQETQYF. In DNA, the CDR3 is TGTGCCAGTAGTTCAGAGCGGGCGCAAGAGACCCAGTACTTC.

The CDR3 bases are TGTGCCAGCGGGACTACCCACACAGATACGCAGTATTTT. The encoded protein is CASGTTHTDTQYF. This chain uses TRBV12-3 or TRBV12-4 with TRBJ2-3; 7 bases fit TRBD2. V dropped 8 bases and J dropped 2; count of bases not matched to a gene: 4. CDR3 length equals 13 residues.

The J gene is TRBJ1-1, the V gene TRBV10-3; D uncertain. Germline V gene lookup returns CDR1 ENHRY and CDR2 SYGVKD. The V end lost 2 bases, the J end lost 1 base, and 5 bases lay between the germline ends. This CDR3 has 13 residues. CDR3 region: CAISEEQNTEAFF. In DNA form, the CDR3 reads TGTGCCATCAGTGAGGAACAGAACACTGAAGCTTTCTTT.

This clone has just a few counts. The rearrangement joins TRBV9 to TRBJ2-1; the match to TRBD2 covers 8 bases. With 5 bases clipped from V and 1 base from J, the junction kept 5 bases outside the gene matches. Germline V gives CDR1 SGDLS, CDR2 YYNGEE. The CDR3 spans 15 residues. This chain's CDR3 is CASSVSGDSYNEQFF. CDR3 DNA sequence: TGTGCCAGCAGTGTTAGCGGGGATTCCTACAATGAGCAGTTCTTC.

The chain combines TRBV19 with TRBJ1-1; D remains ambiguous. Trimming left V 4 bases short and J 10 bases short, with 13 bases between. The CDR3 covers 12 residues. Germline V gene data show CDR1 as LNHDA and CDR2 as SQIVND (reference sequence). CDR3 bases: TGTGCCAGTAGTACTGCTCGCGAGGGAGCTTTCTTT. Residues: CASSTAREGAFF.

V is TRBV2 and J is TRBJ1-4; 7 bases match TRBD1. The CDR3 has 14 amino acids. Germline-derived CDR1 and CDR2 are SNHLY and FYNNEI. The trim removed 4 bases at V and 7 bases at J, leaving 6 bases unmatched. The CDR3 protein is CASSVGQLLEKLFF. Here the CDR3 DNA reads TGTGCCAGCAGTGTGGGACAGCTTCTTGAAAAACTGTTTTTT.

The rearrangement uses TRBV19 and TRBJ1-6, with D possibly being TRBD1 (6 bases). Germline CDR1 and CDR2: LNHDA and SQIVND (reference sequence). Between the trimmed V and J ends, which lost 0 bases and 7 bases, there was a span of 10 bases. The CDR3 totals 15 residues. CDR3 region: CASSIDRGGNSPLHF. The CDR3 region has the DNA TGTGCCAGTAGTATAGACAGGGGTGGAAATTCACCCCTCCACTTT.

This clone occurred once. At the DNA level, this CDR3 is encoded by other sequences in the same sample as well. The chain combines TRBV30 with TRBJ1-1, with a weak D call TRBD1 (6 bases). CDR1 is GTSNPN and CDR2 is SVGIG in the germline V gene (reference sequence). The CDR3 contains 13 residues. Between the trimmed V and J ends, which lost 0 bases and 2 bases, there was a span of 7 bases. CDR3 residues: CAWSVQGNTEAFF. For the CDR3, the DNA is TGTGCCTGGAGTGTACAGGGAAACACTGAAGCTTTCTTT.

The chain has TRBV7-8 and TRBJ2-2, with a weak D call TRBD2 (6 bases). Germline CDR1 SGHVS, CDR2 FQNEAQ. The CDR3 is made up of 15 amino acids. Trimming pared 4 bases from V and 5 bases from J, leaving 14 bases between. Here the CDR3 DNA reads TGTGCCAGCAGCTCAATGGAGGGTGGGACCGGGGAGCTGTTTTTT. It is translated as CASSSMEGGTGELFF.

The chain recombines TRBV5-1 with TRBJ2-3, with TRBD1 identical over 9 bases. Per the germline V gene, CDR1 is SGHRS and CDR2 is YFSETQ. Trimming at V came to 2 bases and at J to 0 bases, leaving 4 bases not matched to a gene. There are 16 residues in the CDR3. The CDR3 sequence is CASSFGTGLSTDTQYF. The DNA of the CDR3 is TGCGCCAGCAGCTTTGGGACAGGGCTCAGCACAGATACGCAGTATTTT.

The chain is built from TRBV19 and TRBJ2-6; 8 nucleotides match TRBD1. CDR1 and CDR2 from the germline V gene are LNHDA and SQIVND (reference sequence). This CDR3 is 17 amino acids long. V shed 5 bases, J shed 0 bases, and the junction held 6 bases outside the gene matches. CDR3 region: CASSPGTGSSGANVLTF. The CDR3 bases are TGTGCCAGTAGTCCCGGGACAGGAAGCTCTGGGGCCAACGTCCTGACTTTC. The full variable domain, with the rest looked up from reference TRBV19 and TRBJ2-6, is DGGITQSPKYLFRKEGQNVTLSCEQNLNHDAMYWYRQDPGQGLRLIYYSQIVNDFQKGDIAEGYSVSREKKESFPLTVTSAQKNPTAFYLCASSPGTGSSGANVLTFGAGSRLTVL.

Turning to this clone: Other nucleotide sequences in the sample specify the same CDR3. This chain links TRBV14 with TRBJ2-5, with no clear D. Trimming cost V 2 bases and J 2 bases, with 3 bases left between them. Germline V gene lookup returns CDR1 SGHDN and CDR2 FVKESK. This CDR3 is built from 12 residues. The DNA of the CDR3 is TGTGCCAGCAGCCAAACACAAGAGACCCAGTACTTC. Amino acid sequence: CASSQTQETQYF.

The gene calls are TRBV30 and TRBJ1-4, with 8 bases matching TRBD1. The CDR3 is 14 residues long. Per germline, CDR1 GTSNPN and CDR2 SVGIG (reference sequence). J gave up 5 bases and V 4 bases, and 6 bases lay outside the gene matches. In DNA form, the CDR3 reads TGTGCCTGGAAAAGACAGGGGAAGAATGAAAAACTGTTTTTT. Translation gives CAWKRQGKNEKLFF.

The J gene is TRBJ2-1, the V gene TRBV4-1; 8 positions agree with TRBD1. There are 16 residues in the CDR3. The junction had 6 bases not matched to a gene; V was cut back by 5 bases and J by 0 bases. The V gene's germline CDR1 is MGHRA and CDR2 YSYEKL. The CDR3 is CASSTGQGGSYNEQFF. The CDR3 DNA sequence: TGCGCCAGCAGCACTGGACAGGGTGGCTCCTACAATGAGCAGTTCTTC.

The chain carries TRBV5-4 and TRBJ2-1; D not resolved. There are 13 residues in the CDR3. CDR1 and CDR2 (germline): SGHNT, YYREEE (reference sequence). Between the trimmed V and J ends, which lost 0 bases and 3 bases, there was a span of 4 bases. In DNA, the CDR3 is TGTGCCAGCAGCTTGGACAACTACAATGAGCAGTTCTTC. This encodes CASSLDNYNEQFF.

This clone showed up just a few times. The chain employs TRBV6-6 and TRBJ1-6, with 8 bases that match TRBD1. The CDR3 runs 15 residues. Germline V gene sequence: CDR1 MNHNY, CDR2 SVGAGI (reference sequence). Germline trimming cut 6 bases from V and 7 bases from J; bases unmatched to any gene: 8. CDR3 in DNA: TGTGCCAGCAGAAGAGGACAGGGAGACAATTCACCCCTCCACTTT. Translation: CASRRGQGDNSPLHF.

This chain joins TRBV2 and TRBJ2-2, with TRBD1 identical over 10 bases. The V gene end was trimmed by 5 bases and the J gene end by 3 bases; junction bases not matched to a gene: 6. CDR1 is SNHLY and CDR2 is FYNNEI in the germline V gene. This CDR3 contains 16 residues. Here the CDR3 reads CASSMGQGIYTGELFF. As DNA, the CDR3 is TGTGCCAGCAGTATGGGACAGGGGATATACACCGGGGAGCTGTTTTTT.

J is TRBJ2-3 and V is TRBV7-2, with 10 positions matching TRBD2. CDR3 size: 17 residues. Germline-derived CDR1 and CDR2 are SGHTA and FQGNSA. The ends lost 5 bases at V and 2 bases at J; junction bases unmatched: 10. The CDR3 DNA reads as TGTGCCAGCAGCCCATCAACAGCGGGGGGGCTCACAGATACGCAGTATTTT. Translating it yields CASSPSTAGGLTDTQYF.